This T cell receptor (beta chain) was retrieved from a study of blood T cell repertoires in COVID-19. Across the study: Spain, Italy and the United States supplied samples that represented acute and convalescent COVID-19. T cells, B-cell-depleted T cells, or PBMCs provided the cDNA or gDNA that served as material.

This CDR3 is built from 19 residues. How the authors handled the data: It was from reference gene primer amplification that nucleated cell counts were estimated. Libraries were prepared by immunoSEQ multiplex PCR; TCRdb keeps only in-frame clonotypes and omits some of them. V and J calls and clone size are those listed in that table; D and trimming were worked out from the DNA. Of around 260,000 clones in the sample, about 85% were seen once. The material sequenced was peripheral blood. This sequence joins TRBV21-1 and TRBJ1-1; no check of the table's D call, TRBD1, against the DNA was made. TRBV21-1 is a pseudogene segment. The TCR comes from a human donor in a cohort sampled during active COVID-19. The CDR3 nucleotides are TGTGCCAGCAGCAAGGCCAAGGAGGACAGGGTGTTGGTAAACACTGAAGCTTTCTTT. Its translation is CASSKAKEDRVLVNTEAFF.